Shown below are 9 T cell receptor beta chains from a single sample sequenced in a study of cytotoxic CD8 clonotypes in ibrutinib-treated CLL. The repertoire was sequenced with immunoSEQ multiplex PCR; TCRdb's copy has only in-frame clones and lacks some. The table lists some 100,000 clones, 58% of them singletons. Material: PBMCs, obtained after 24 months of ibrutinib treatment. These receptor sequences come from a human donor with chronic lymphocytic leukemia.

This clone was detected only once. The chain carries TRBV5-1 and TRBJ2-1; TRBD1 aligns across 10 bases. J lost 0 bases, V lost 4 bases, and 13 bases had no gene match. From germline, CDR1 is SGHRS and CDR2 YFSETQ. The CDR3 has 19 residues. The CDR3 loop reads CASSRRDRGLGSSYNEQFF. The CDR3 DNA is TGCGCCAGCAGCCGCCGGGACAGGGGACTTGGGAGCTCCTACAATGAGCAGTTCTTC. Using reference TRBV5-1 and TRBJ2-1 for the parts outside the CDR3, the full variable domain is KAGVTQTPRYLIKTRGQQVTLSCSPISGHRSVSWYQQTPGQGLQFLFEYFSETQRNKGNFPGRFSGRQFSNSRSEMNVSTLELGDSALYLCASSRRDRGLGSSYNEQFFGPGTRLTVL.

The genes are TRBV21-1 and TRBJ2-7; the table's D call, TRBD1, was not checked against the DNA. TRBV21-1 is an annotated pseudogene. The CDR3 extends over 16 amino acids. The CDR3 DNA sequence: TGTGCCAGCAGCAAAGTTGAGACAGGCCCCTTATACGAGCAGTACTTC. The encoded protein is CASSKVETGPLYEQYF.

The chain employs TRBV6-6 and TRBJ1-2, with a tentative D call TRBD1 (6 bases). The CDR3 runs to 12 residues. Germline V CDR1 and CDR2: MNHNY, SVGAGI (reference sequence). Trimming pared 10 bases from V and 3 bases from J, leaving 12 bases between. The CDR3 nucleotides are TGTGCCACCGAGGACAGAGACTATGGCTACACCTTC. Translating gives CATEDRDYGYTF.

The gene calls are TRBV7-3 and TRBJ2-7; D not resolved. This CDR3 has 14 residues. V dropped 2 bases and J dropped 5 bases, with 13 bases sitting between them. From germline, CDR1 is SGHTA and CDR2 FQGTGA. Here the CDR3 reads CASSLGESLNEQYF. The CDR3, as DNA: TGTGCCAGCAGCTTAGGGGAATCGTTAAACGAGCAGTACTTC.

This clone was detected once. At the DNA level, this CDR3 is encoded by other sequences in the same sample as well. This sequence joins TRBV29-1 and TRBJ2-2, with D unresolved. The V gene lost 4 bases and the J gene lost 5 bases, with 5 bases spanning the gap. Per germline, CDR1 SQVTM and CDR2 ANQGSEA. The CDR3 length is 11 residues. CDR3 coding DNA: TGCAGCGTTGGGGGAACCGGGGAGCTGTTTTTT. Residues: CSVGGTGELFF.

The chain has TRBV4-2 and TRBJ1-2; no clear D. V lost 0 bases to trimming and J lost 8 bases, with 19 bases between them. CDR3 length: 16 amino acids. Germline assignment: CDR1 LGHNA and CDR2 YNFKEQ. CDR3 in amino acids: CASSQEGQYGRQGYTF. CDR3 DNA: TGTGCCAGCAGCCAAGAGGGCCAATATGGCCGGCAGGGCTACACCTTC.

The chain joins TRBV5-4 to TRBJ2-2; possibly TRBD1 or TRBD2 for D (5 bases each). This CDR3 comprises 15 residues. Germline values: CDR1 SGHNT, CDR2 YYREEE (reference sequence). V dropped 1 base and J dropped 3 bases, with 10 bases sitting between them. In DNA form, the CDR3 reads TGTGCCAGCAGCTTGAAGGGACGGGACACCGGGGAGCTGTTTTTT. Translating gives CASSLKGRDTGELFF.

This sequence joins TRBV11-3 and TRBJ1-1, with TRBD1 as a possible D gene (6 bases). The CDR3 is made up of 13 amino acids. V lost 2 bases and J 3 bases, leaving 7 bases between the germline ends. CDR1 is SGHNT and CDR2 is YENEEA in the germline V gene. The CDR3 nucleotides are TGTGCCAGCAGCTTAAGACAGGACACTGAAGCTTTCTTT. It specifies CASSLRQDTEAFF.

The CDR3 loop reads CASSLVGTGEEKLFF. The CDR3, as DNA: TGTGCCAGCAGCTTAGTTGGGACAGGGGAAGAAAAACTGTTTTTT. J is TRBJ1-4 and V is TRBV7-2; TRBD1 agrees at 10 bases. Looked up from germline, CDR1 is SGHTA and CDR2 is FQGNSA. The CDR3 sequence is 15 residues long. J was trimmed by 8 bases and V by 1 base; bases with no gene match: 4.